These 29 T cell receptor beta chains were sequenced from one sample in a study of blood T cell repertoires in COVID-19. Data came from immunoSEQ multiplex PCR; TCRdb stores just in-frame clones and leaves some out. The table records 250,000 to 300,000 clones, nearly 90% of them present only once. The sample consisted of PBMCs or T cells enriched from blood (not recorded which). The receptors were gathered from a woman younger than 45 who had recovered from COVID-19.

The chain employs TRBV30 and TRBJ2-7, with D possibly TRBD2 on 6 matching bases. V was clipped by 2 bases and J by 1 base, with 12 bases between them. The CDR3 spans 14 residues. CDR1 is GTSNPN and CDR2 is SVGIG in the germline V gene (reference sequence). The CDR3 nucleotides are TGTGCCTGGAGTCCTACGGGGAGGTCCTACGAGCAGTACTTC. Translated: CAWSPTGRSYEQYF.

The chain is built from TRBV6-1 and TRBJ2-7; 9 bases agree with TRBD2. V trimming: 3 bases; J trimming: 4 bases; junction bases outside the gene matches: 7. The CDR3 sequence is 15 residues long. Germline CDR1 MNHNS, CDR2 SASEGT. For the CDR3, the DNA is TGTGCCAGCAGTGAGATTAGCGGGAGTATTTACGAGCAGTACTTC. Translated: CASSEISGSIYEQYF.

This sequence joins TRBV2 and TRBJ2-2; 8 nucleotides line up with TRBD2. Trimming removed 9 bases from V and 5 bases from J; junction bases left unmatched: 8. Germline V CDR1 and CDR2: SNHLY, FYNNEI. The CDR3 runs to 14 residues. The CDR3 coding sequence is TGTGCCAGTAGCGGGGCGAAGGGAACCGGGGAGCTGTTTTTT. Amino acid sequence: CASSGAKGTGELFF.

The chain couples TRBV30 to TRBJ1-4; 11 bases map to TRBD1. The CDR3 has 15 residues. Germline V lookup: CDR1 GTSNPN, CDR2 SVGIG (reference sequence). V lost 0 bases to trimming and J lost 5 bases; unmatched junction nucleotides: 2. The CDR3 bases are TGTGCCTGGAGTGTACGGACAGGGGGCAATGAAAAACTGTTTTTT. Translated, it gives CAWSVRTGGNEKLFF.

J is TRBJ1-1 and V is TRBV4-2, with a possible D match to TRBD1 (6 bases). Germline-derived CDR1 and CDR2 are LGHNA and YNFKEQ. This CDR3 is built from 16 residues. Trimming pared 2 bases from V and 1 base from J, leaving 14 bases between. CDR3 nucleotide sequence: TGTGCCAGCAGCCAAATTCTGGGGGCAGAGAACACTGAAGCTTTCTTT. It yields the protein CASSQILGAENTEAFF.

This clone was recorded once. J is TRBJ2-7 and V is TRBV7-6, with D possibly being TRBD1 (5 bases). The CDR3 extends over 14 amino acids. The V end was cut by 5 bases, the J end by 2 bases, with 13 bases between. CDR1 and CDR2 from the germline V gene are SGHVS and FNYEAQ. CDR3 loop: CASSPATVPYEQYF. DNA for the CDR3: TGTGCCAGCAGCCCCGCGACAGTTCCCTACGAGCAGTACTTC.

CDR3 sequence (DNA): TGTGCCAGTCGCGTTGAGGGCGGAAACACCATATATTTT. Protein sequence: CASRVEGGNTIYF. The rearrangement uses TRBV2 and TRBJ1-3; D is unresolved. V gave up 9 bases and J gave up 4 bases, with 13 bases separating them. The CDR3 sequence is 13 residues long. The germline gives CDR1 SNHLY, CDR2 FYNNEI.

This chain links TRBV30 with TRBJ1-1, with 7 bases aligning to TRBD1. The CDR3 has 13 amino acids. J gave up 9 bases and V 3 bases, and 10 bases lay outside the gene matches. Germline CDR1 reads GTSNPN; CDR2 reads SVGIG (reference sequence). Here the CDR3 reads CAWRQNRGGKAFF. The CDR3 DNA reads TGTGCCTGGAGGCAAAACAGGGGCGGTAAAGCTTTCTTT. Variable domain in full (rest from reference TRBV30 and TRBJ1-1): SQTIHQWPATLVQPVGSPLSLECTVEGTSNPNLYWYRQAAGRGLQLLFYSVGIGQISSEVPQNLSASRPQDRQFILSSKKLLLSDSGFYLCAWRQNRGGKAFFGQGTRLTVV.

The J gene is TRBJ1-1, the V gene TRBV29-1, with no clear D. The germline V gene encodes CDR1 SQVTM and CDR2 ANQGSEA. Trimming removed 6 bases from V and 0 bases from J, with 14 bases in between. The CDR3 consists of 14 residues. The CDR3 nucleotides read TGCAGCGTGGCCTCCGGAGTTATGAACACTGAAGCTTTCTTT. It is translated as CSVASGVMNTEAFF.

This clone appeared a few times. This chain joins TRBV27 and TRBJ1-1; D possibly corresponds to TRBD1 (5 bases). V was clipped by 0 bases and J by 9 bases, with 11 bases between them. Germline V CDR1 and CDR2: MNHEY, SMNVEV (reference sequence). The CDR3 loop spans 13 amino acids. The chain's CDR3 is CASSLSQGFQAFF. Written as DNA, the CDR3 is TGTGCCAGCAGTTTATCGCAGGGATTCCAAGCTTTCTTT.

This clone was found a few times. This sequence joins TRBV6-1 and TRBJ2-5; TRBD2 matches 14 bases. Unmatched junction bases numbered 6, after V lost 4 bases and J lost 5 bases. The V gene's germline CDR1 is MNHNS and CDR2 SASEGT. This CDR3 comprises 16 residues. The CDR3 spells CASSGRTSGGRETQYF. The CDR3 DNA sequence: TGTGCCAGCAGTGGTAGGACTAGCGGGGGGCGGGAGACCCAGTACTTC.

This clone has only one observation. The chain carries TRBV6-5 and TRBJ1-3; weak D call: TRBD1 (6 bases). Trimming stripped 4 bases from V and 0 bases from J, with 10 bases between. Germline V gene sequence: CDR1 MNHEY, CDR2 SVGAGI. The CDR3 contains 15 residues. CDR3 loop: CASSLGGISGNTIYF. CDR3 sequence (DNA): TGTGCCAGCAGTTTAGGGGGTATCTCTGGAAACACCATATATTTT.

CDR3 DNA: TGTGCCAGCAGCTACGTCGCGGGCACAGATACGCAGTATTTT. This encodes CASSYVAGTDTQYF. The rearrangement joins TRBV11-2 to TRBJ2-3; D gene uncertain. This CDR3 has 14 amino acids. With 4 bases removed from V and 1 base from J, the gap between germline ends came to 9 bases. Germline V gene lookup returns CDR1 SGHAT and CDR2 FQNNGV.

The chain combines TRBV3-1 (or the pseudogene TRBV3-2) with TRBJ2-5; 7 bases line up with TRBD2. With 3 bases clipped from V and 13 bases from J, the junction kept 17 bases outside the gene matches. CDR3 length equals 15 residues. Germline assignment: CDR1 LGHDT and CDR2 YNNKEL (reference sequence). This CDR3 is CASSQDRRALAVPYF. DNA for the CDR3: TGTGCCAGCAGCCAGGATCGAAGGGCCCTAGCGGTACCGTACTTC.

The chain recombines TRBV7-2 with TRBJ1-2; 8 bases line up with TRBD1. J was trimmed by 4 bases and V by 3 bases; bases with no gene match: 1. Germline CDR1 reads SGHTA; CDR2 reads FQGNSA. The CDR3 loop spans 13 amino acids. CDR3 in DNA: TGTGCCAGCAGCTTCCAGGGGGCCTATGGCTACACCTTC. It is translated as CASSFQGAYGYTF.

The chain links TRBV5-1 to TRBJ2-1; 8 nucleotides agree with TRBD2. The CDR3 runs 15 residues. Looked up from germline, CDR1 is SGHRS and CDR2 is YFSETQ. The trim removed 7 bases at V and 0 bases at J, leaving 6 bases unmatched. The CDR3 DNA sequence: TGCGCCAGCCAACTAGCGGCCAGCTCCTACAATGAGCAGTTCTTC. Its translation is CASQLAASSYNEQFF.

This CDR3 is CASSFSTELIGNTIYF. In DNA, the CDR3 is TGTGCCAGCAGCTTTTCGACAGAGCTTATTGGAAACACCATATATTTT. The chain has TRBV11-2 and TRBJ1-3; a possible D gene is TRBD1 (5 bases). The CDR3 extends over 16 amino acids. V shed 3 bases and J shed 3 bases, with 15 bases lying between them. Germline V lookup: CDR1 SGHAT, CDR2 FQNNGV.

This chain joins TRBV2 and TRBJ1-2; 8 bases are a match to TRBD1. Germline CDR1 is SNHLY and CDR2 is FYNNEI. This CDR3 is 12 amino acids long. Trimming cost V 9 bases and J 4 bases; bases outside gene matches: 4. The CDR3 sequence is CASRGQGYGYTF. CDR3 nucleotide sequence: TGTGCCAGTCGAGGACAGGGCTATGGCTACACCTTC.

The chain couples TRBV5-1 to TRBJ1-2, with D hard to call. Trimming left V 3 bases short and J 7 bases short, with 10 bases between. Germline loops: CDR1 SGHRS, CDR2 YFSETQ. The CDR3 loop spans 12 amino acids. The CDR3 nucleotides are TGCGCCAGCAGCTCCCGAGGCGTTGGCTACACCTTC. This codes for CASSSRGVGYTF. Filled out from reference TRBV5-1 and TRBJ1-2, the complete variable domain reads KAGVTQTPRYLIKTRGQQVTLSCSPISGHRSVSWYQQTPGQGLQFLFEYFSETQRNKGNFPGRFSGRQFSNSRSEMNVSTLELGDSALYLCASSSRGVGYTFGSGTRLTVV.

A note on this clone: Other nucleotide sequences in the sample specify the same CDR3. CDR3 residues: CAISEPSGGTGGSGYTF. DNA for the CDR3: TGTGCCATCAGTGAGCCCTCAGGAGGGACAGGGGGCAGTGGCTACACCTTC. V is TRBV10-3 and J is TRBJ1-2; TRBD1 matches 12 bases. The CDR3 totals 17 residues. V lost 2 bases, J lost 7 bases, and 11 bases stayed unmatched. Germline V gene sequence: CDR1 ENHRY, CDR2 SYGVKD.

The chain combines TRBV28 with TRBJ1-6; D is unclear. The V end was cut by 4 bases, the J end by 10 bases, with 17 bases between. Germline-derived CDR1 and CDR2 are MDHEN and SYDVKM. This CDR3 has 15 amino acids. The CDR3 coding sequence is TGTGCCAGCAGTTCGAACATAGGACTTTGGTCACCCCTCCACTTT. It yields the protein CASSSNIGLWSPLHF.

The gene calls are TRBV30 and TRBJ2-7; D uncertain. The V end was cut by 0 bases, the J end by 5 bases, with 8 bases between. Per the germline V gene, CDR1 is GTSNPN and CDR2 is SVGIG (reference sequence). This CDR3 is 12 amino acids long. For the CDR3, the DNA is TGTGCCTGGAGTGTAAGCCGAAACGAGCAGTACTTC. It is translated as CAWSVSRNEQYF.

The V call is TRBV4-3, the J call TRBJ1-2; tentative D call: TRBD1 (6 bases). Deletions cut 3 bases from V and 8 bases from J, with 16 bases between. The CDR3 loop spans 14 amino acids. Looked up from germline, CDR1 is LGHNA and CDR2 is YSLEER. The CDR3 reads CASSHQTGKGGYTF. The CDR3 DNA reads TGCGCCAGCAGCCACCAAACAGGGAAGGGCGGCTACACCTTC.

The chain links TRBV20-1 to TRBJ1-3; 7 positions agree with TRBD1. Trimming removed 3 bases from V and 2 bases from J; junction bases left unmatched: 10. CDR3 length: 16 residues. Per germline, CDR1 DFQATT and CDR2 SNEGSKA (reference sequence). The CDR3 sequence: CSASLSPDRAGNTIYF. The CDR3 DNA reads TGCAGTGCTAGTTTATCTCCCGACAGGGCTGGAAACACCATATATTTT.

The chain couples TRBV20-1 to TRBJ2-1; 8 positions match TRBD2. J lost 5 bases, V lost 3 bases, and 15 bases had no gene match. Per germline, CDR1 DFQATT and CDR2 SNEGSKA (reference sequence). This CDR3 is built from 17 residues. Here the CDR3 DNA reads TGCAGTGCTAGTAAGGGTGGCAGACTAGCGAGAAACAATGAGCAGTTCTTC. This codes for CSASKGGRLARNNEQFF.

The chain links TRBV18 to TRBJ2-6, with 7 bases aligning to TRBD1. V lost 3 bases and J lost 1; bases outside the gene matches: 6. The CDR3 spans 17 residues. Per germline, CDR1 KGHSH and CDR2 LQKENI. In DNA, the CDR3 is TGTGCCAGCTCACCCCTAGACAGGGTATCTGGGGCCAACGTCCTGACTTTC. It translates to CASSPLDRVSGANVLTF.

V and J are TRBV30 and TRBJ1-1; D is uncertain. V dropped 2 bases and J dropped 1 base, with 11 bases sitting between them. CDR3 length equals 14 residues. The germline gives CDR1 GTSNPN, CDR2 SVGIG (reference sequence). This CDR3 reads CAWSTVGENTEAFF. In DNA, the CDR3 is TGTGCCTGGAGTACAGTGGGAGAGAACACTGAAGCTTTCTTT.

This clone was seen a single time. The chain combines TRBV19 with TRBJ1-4, with 10 bases fitting TRBD1. The CDR3 has 15 residues. J lost 6 bases, V lost 5 bases, and 6 bases had no gene match. Germline CDR1 is LNHDA and CDR2 is SQIVND (reference sequence). The CDR3 is CASSVGQGDDEKLFF. Here the CDR3 DNA reads TGTGCCAGTAGTGTTGGACAGGGGGATGATGAAAAACTGTTTTTT.

The CDR3 region has the DNA TGTGCCAGCAGCTTAGGGACCCACGGGGGCGAGCAGTACTTC. It encodes CASSLGTHGGEQYF. The chain links TRBV7-6 to TRBJ2-7; possible D gene TRBD2, 6 bases. The CDR3 consists of 14 residues. Trimming left V 1 base short and J 6 bases short, with 13 bases between. Germline values: CDR1 SGHVS, CDR2 FNYEAQ.